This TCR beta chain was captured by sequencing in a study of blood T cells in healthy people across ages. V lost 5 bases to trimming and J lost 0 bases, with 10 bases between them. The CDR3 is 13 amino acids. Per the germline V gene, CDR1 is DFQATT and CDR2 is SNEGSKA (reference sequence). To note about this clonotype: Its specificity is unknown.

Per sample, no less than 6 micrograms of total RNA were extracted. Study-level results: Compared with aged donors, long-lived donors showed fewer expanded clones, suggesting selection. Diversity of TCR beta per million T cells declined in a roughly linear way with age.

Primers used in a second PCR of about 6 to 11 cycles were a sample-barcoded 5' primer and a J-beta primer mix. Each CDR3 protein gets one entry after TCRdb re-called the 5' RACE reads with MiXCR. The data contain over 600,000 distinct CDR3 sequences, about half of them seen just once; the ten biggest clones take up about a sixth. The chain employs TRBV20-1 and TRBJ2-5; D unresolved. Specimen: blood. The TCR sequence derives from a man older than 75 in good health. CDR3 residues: CSAHYKYQETQYF. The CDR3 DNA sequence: TGCAGTGCTCACTACAAATACCAAGAGACCCAGTACTTC.